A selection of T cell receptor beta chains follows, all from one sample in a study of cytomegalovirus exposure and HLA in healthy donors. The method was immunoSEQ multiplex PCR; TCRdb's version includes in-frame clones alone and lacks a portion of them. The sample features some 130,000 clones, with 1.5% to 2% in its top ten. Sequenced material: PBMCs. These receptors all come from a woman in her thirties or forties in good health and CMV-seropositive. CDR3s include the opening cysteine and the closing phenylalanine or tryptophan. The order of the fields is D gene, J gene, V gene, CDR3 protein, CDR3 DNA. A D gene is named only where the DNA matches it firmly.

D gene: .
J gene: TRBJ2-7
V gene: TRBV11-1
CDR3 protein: CASSSRFSGSYEQYF
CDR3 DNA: TGTGCCAGCAGCTCCCGTTTTAGCGGTTCCTACGAGCAGTACTTC

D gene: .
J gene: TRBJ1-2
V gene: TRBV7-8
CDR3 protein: CASSFQGDNYGYTF
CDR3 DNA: TGTGCCAGCAGCTTCCAAGGGGATAACTATGGCTACACCTTC

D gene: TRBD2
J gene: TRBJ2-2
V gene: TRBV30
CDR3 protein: CAWSRTRNTGELFF
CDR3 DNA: TGTGCCTGGAGCCGGACTAGGAACACCGGGGAGCTGTTTTTT

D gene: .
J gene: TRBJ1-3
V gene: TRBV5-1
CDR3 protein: CASSSLQGGNTIYF
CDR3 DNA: TGCGCCAGCAGCTCCCTACAGGGTGGAAACACCATATATTTT

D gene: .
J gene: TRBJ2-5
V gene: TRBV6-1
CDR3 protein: CASSEAMTGRGTQYF
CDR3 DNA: TGTGCCAGCAGTGAAGCGATGACAGGGCGGGGGACCCAGTACTTC

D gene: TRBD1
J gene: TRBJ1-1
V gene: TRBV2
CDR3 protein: CASRVQGGVKEGTEAFF
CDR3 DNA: TGTGCCAGCAGGGTCCAGGGGGGTGTTAAAGAGGGCACTGAAGCTTTCTTT

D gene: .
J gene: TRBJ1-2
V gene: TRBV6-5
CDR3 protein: CASRQNYGYTF
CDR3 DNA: TGTGCCAGCAGGCAGAACTATGGCTACACCTTC

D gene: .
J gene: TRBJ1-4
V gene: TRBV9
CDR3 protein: CAGSVAGPNEKLFF
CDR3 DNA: TGTGCCGGCAGCGTAGCGGGTCCTAATGAAAAACTGTTTTTT

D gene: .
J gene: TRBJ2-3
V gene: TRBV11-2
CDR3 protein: CASSFGKAAFTDTQYF
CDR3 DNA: TGTGCCAGCAGCTTCGGAAAGGCAGCGTTCACAGATACGCAGTATTTT

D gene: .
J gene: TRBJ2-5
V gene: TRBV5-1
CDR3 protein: CASSFNPDSRGVARIQETQYF
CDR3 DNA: TGCGCCAGCAGCTTTAACCCGGACAGCCGAGGGGTTGCACGTATCCAAGAGACCCAGTACTTC

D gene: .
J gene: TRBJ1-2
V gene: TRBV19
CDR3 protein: CASSIAGRVNGYTF
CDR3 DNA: TGTGCCAGTAGTATAGCCGGCAGGGTGAATGGCTACACCTTC

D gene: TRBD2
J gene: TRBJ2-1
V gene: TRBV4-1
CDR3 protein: CASSNRTSGILSYNEQFF
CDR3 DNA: TGCGCCAGCAGCAACCGGACTAGCGGGATTTTATCCTACAATGAGCAGTTCTTC

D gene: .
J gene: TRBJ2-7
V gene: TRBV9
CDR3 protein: CASSQGQGRDEQYF
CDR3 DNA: TGTGCCAGCAGCCAAGGCCAGGGTAGGGACGAGCAGTACTTC

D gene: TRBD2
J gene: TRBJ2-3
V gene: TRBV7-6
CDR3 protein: CASSLGLAGGGTQYF
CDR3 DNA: TGTGCCAGCAGCTTGGGACTAGCGGGGGGGGGTACGCAGTATTTT

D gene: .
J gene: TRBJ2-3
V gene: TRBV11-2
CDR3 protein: CASSTDVQVTDTQYF
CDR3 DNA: TGTGCCAGCAGCACAGACGTTCAGGTCACAGATACGCAGTATTTT

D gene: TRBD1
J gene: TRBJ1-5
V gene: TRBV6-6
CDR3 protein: CASSYRDRLVQPQHF
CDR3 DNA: TGTGCCAGCAGTTACCGGGACAGACTCGTTCAGCCCCAGCATTTT

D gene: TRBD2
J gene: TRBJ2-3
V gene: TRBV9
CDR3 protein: CASSVVASGGTDTQYF
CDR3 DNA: TGTGCCAGCAGCGTAGTTGCTAGCGGGGGCACAGATACGCAGTATTTT

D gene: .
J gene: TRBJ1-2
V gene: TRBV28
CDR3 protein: CASGGYTF
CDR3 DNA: TGTGCCAGCGGCGGCTACACCTTC

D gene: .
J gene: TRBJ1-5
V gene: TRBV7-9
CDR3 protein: CASSLEGRDRGQPQHF
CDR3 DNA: TGTGCCAGCAGCTTAGAGGGGAGGGATCGGGGTCAGCCCCAGCATTTT

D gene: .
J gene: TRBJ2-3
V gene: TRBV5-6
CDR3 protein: CASSSGKDTQYF
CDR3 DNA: TGTGCCAGCAGCTCAGGGAAAGATACGCAGTATTTT

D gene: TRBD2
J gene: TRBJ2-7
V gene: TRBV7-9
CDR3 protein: CASSLVRLAGEEQYF
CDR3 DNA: TGTGCCAGCAGCTTAGTAAGGCTAGCGGGAGAAGAGCAGTACTTC

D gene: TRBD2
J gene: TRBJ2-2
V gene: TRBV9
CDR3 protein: CASSVAASGRFGAGELFF
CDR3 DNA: TGTGCCAGCAGCGTAGCCGCTAGCGGGAGGTTTGGGGCCGGGGAGCTGTTTTTT

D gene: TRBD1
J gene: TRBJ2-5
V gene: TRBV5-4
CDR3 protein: CASSWGTGGAVAQYF
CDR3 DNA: TGTGCCAGCAGCTGGGGGACAGGGGGTGCAGTGGCCCAGTACTTC

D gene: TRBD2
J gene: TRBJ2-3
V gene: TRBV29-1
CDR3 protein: CSVEVLAEDTDTQYF
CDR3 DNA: TGCAGCGTTGAAGTACTAGCGGAAGACACAGATACGCAGTATTTT

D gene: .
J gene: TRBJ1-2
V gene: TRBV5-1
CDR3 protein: CASSLTGGSGYTF
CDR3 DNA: TGCGCCAGCAGCTTGACGGGGGGCTCTGGCTACACCTTC

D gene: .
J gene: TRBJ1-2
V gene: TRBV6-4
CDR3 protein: CASSFRAPGDGYTF
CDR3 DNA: TGTGCCAGCAGTTTCCGCGCACCCGGGGATGGCTACACCTTC

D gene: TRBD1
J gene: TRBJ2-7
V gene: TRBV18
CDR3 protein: CASSNTGTGGPNEQYF
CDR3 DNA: TGTGCCAGCTCAAATACCGGGACAGGGGGCCCCAACGAGCAGTACTTC

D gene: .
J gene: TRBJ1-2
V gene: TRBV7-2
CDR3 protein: CASSLAGDPYGYTF
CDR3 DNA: TGTGCCAGCAGCTTAGCAGGGGATCCCTATGGCTACACCTTC

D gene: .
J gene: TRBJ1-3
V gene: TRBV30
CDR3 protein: CAWGFGAGNTIYF
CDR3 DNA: TGTGCCTGGGGGTTTGGAGCCGGAAACACCATATATTTT

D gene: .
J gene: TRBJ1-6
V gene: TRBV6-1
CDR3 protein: CASSQGNSPLHF
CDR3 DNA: TGTGCCAGCAGCCAGGGAAACTCACCCCTCCACTTT

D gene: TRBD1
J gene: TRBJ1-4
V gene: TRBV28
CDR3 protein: CASSLPIDRGREKLFF
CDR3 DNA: TGTGCCAGCAGTTTACCTATTGACAGGGGGAGGGAAAAACTGTTTTTT

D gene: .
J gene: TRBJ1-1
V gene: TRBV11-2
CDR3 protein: CASSPRGMNTEAFF
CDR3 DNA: TGTGCCAGCAGCCCCAGGGGTATGAACACTGAAGCTTTCTTT

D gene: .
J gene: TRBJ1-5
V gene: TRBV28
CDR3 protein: CASSLGGASQPQHF
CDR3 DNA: TGTGCCAGCAGTTTAGGGGGGGCTAGTCAGCCCCAGCATTTT

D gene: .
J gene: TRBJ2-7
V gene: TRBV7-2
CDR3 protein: CASSPSSYEQYF
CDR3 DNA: TGTGCCAGCAGCCCTAGCTCCTACGAGCAGTACTTC

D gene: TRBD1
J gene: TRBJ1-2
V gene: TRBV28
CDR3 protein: CAEQGGLTYGYTF
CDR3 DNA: TGTGCAGAACAGGGGGGGCTTACCTATGGCTACACCTTC

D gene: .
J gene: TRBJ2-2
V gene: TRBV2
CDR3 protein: CASSERRGSTGELFF
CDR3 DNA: TGTGCCAGCAGTGAAAGGAGAGGGAGCACCGGGGAGCTGTTTTTT

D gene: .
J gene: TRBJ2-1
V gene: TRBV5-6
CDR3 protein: CASSLAPEGVREQFF
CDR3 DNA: TGTGCCAGCAGCTTGGCCCCAGAAGGGGTTCGCGAGCAGTTCTTC

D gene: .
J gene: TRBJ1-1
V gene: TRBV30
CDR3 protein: CAWSPGLTNTEAFF
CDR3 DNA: TGTGCCTGGAGTCCGGGACTGACAAACACTGAAGCTTTCTTT

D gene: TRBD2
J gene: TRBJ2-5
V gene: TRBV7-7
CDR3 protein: CASSESSGSHGETQYF
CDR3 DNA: TGTGCCAGCAGCGAGTCTAGCGGGTCTCATGGGGAGACCCAGTACTTC

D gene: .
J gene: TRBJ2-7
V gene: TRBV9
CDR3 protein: CASSVGGEPVYEQYF
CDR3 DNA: TGTGCCAGCAGCGTAGGGGGCGAACCCGTCTACGAGCAGTACTTC

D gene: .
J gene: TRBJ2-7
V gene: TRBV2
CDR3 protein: CASSDRELNYEQYF
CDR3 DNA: TGTGCCAGCAGTGACCGGGAGCTCAACTACGAGCAGTACTTC

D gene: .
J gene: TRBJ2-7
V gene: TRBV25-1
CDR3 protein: CASSEYGGYEQYF
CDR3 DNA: TGTGCCAGCAGTGAATATGGGGGCTACGAGCAGTACTTC